Each of the 32 T cell receptor beta chains below was sequenced from the same sample in a study of T cell responses to AZD1222 COVID-19 vaccine. The method was immunoSEQ multiplex PCR; TCRdb's version includes in-frame clones alone and lacks a portion of them. The sample holds roughly 110,000 clones, roughly 90% seen once. Sample: peripheral blood, taken on day 0 of AZD1222 vaccination. These receptor sequences come from an adult in good health.

The chain links TRBV30 to TRBJ2-3, with D possibly TRBD1 on 5 matching bases. Deletions cut 4 bases from V and 0 bases from J, with 8 bases between. CDR3 length: 13 amino acids. Germline lookup yields CDR1 GTSNPN and CDR2 SVGIG (reference sequence). The CDR3 loop reads CAWTRGSTDTQYF. CDR3 nucleotides: TGTGCCTGGACAAGGGGAAGCACAGATACGCAGTATTTT.

DNA of the CDR3: TGTGCCAGCAGCGTACTTGGGACTAGCTCCTACGAGCAGTACTTC. It translates to CASSVLGTSSYEQYF. The chain is built from TRBV9 and TRBJ2-7; TRBD2 matches at 8 bases. Germline V CDR1 and CDR2: SGDLS, YYNGEE. The CDR3 loop spans 15 amino acids. Losses at the gene ends were 1 base for V and 0 bases for J; bases not matched to a gene: 3.

The gene calls are TRBV6-1 and TRBJ1-1; D is unclear. The CDR3 covers 13 residues. Germline V lookup: CDR1 MNHNS, CDR2 SASEGT. V lost 3 bases and J 1 base, leaving 6 bases between the germline ends. The CDR3 is CASSEKKNTEAFF. CDR3 DNA sequence: TGTGCCAGCAGTGAGAAGAAGAACACTGAAGCTTTCTTT.

This chain links TRBV5-4 with TRBJ2-2; D remains unclear. V was cut by 2 bases and J by 2 bases, with 16 bases left in between. The germline V gene has CDR1 SGHNT and CDR2 YYREEE (reference sequence). The CDR3 contains 17 residues. The CDR3 loop is CASSFVLTASNTGELFF. In DNA form, the CDR3 reads TGTGCCAGCAGCTTTGTACTAACGGCTTCAAACACCGGGGAGCTGTTTTTT.

The rearrangement uses TRBV19 and TRBJ2-2; D gene unclear. Deletions cut 2 bases from V and 7 bases from J, with 8 bases between. The CDR3 runs to 13 residues. CDR1 is LNHDA, CDR2 SQIVND, per germline (reference sequence). The CDR3 DNA follows: TGTGCCAGTAGTATAATCGGTATCGGGGAGCTGTTTTTT. Translated: CASSIIGIGELFF.

The rearrangement joins TRBV3-1 (or the pseudogene TRBV3-2) to TRBJ1-1; D may be TRBD1 (6 bases). The CDR3 has 17 residues. CDR1 is LGHDT and CDR2 is YNNKEL in the germline V gene (reference sequence). V was pared by 4 bases and J by 1 base, with 19 bases between. The CDR3 DNA follows: TGTGCCAGCAGCCCCTGGGGAGCGGGGGCGACGAACACTGAAGCTTTCTTT. Translated: CASSPWGAGATNTEAFF.

As concerns this clone: Other DNA sequences within the sample encode an identical CDR3. CDR3 in DNA: TGTGCCAGCAGTTCCCAAGGGTCCTATGGCTACACCTTC. Translation: CASSSQGSYGYTF. The chain links TRBV12-3 or TRBV12-4 to TRBJ1-2; D not resolved. V lost 4 bases, J lost 4 bases, and 10 bases lay in between. CDR3 length equals 13 residues.

This clone has just one count. The chain employs TRBV9 and TRBJ1-3; D possibly corresponds to TRBD1 (6 bases). The germline V gene encodes CDR1 SGDLS and CDR2 YYNGEE. V lost 5 bases to trimming and J lost 0 bases, with 15 bases between them. The CDR3 spans 16 residues. CDR3 nucleotides: TGTGCCAGCAGAAGAGCACAGGGAAACTCTGGAAACACCATATATTTT. Its protein product is CASRRAQGNSGNTIYF.

The sample holds a few counts of this clone. The chain couples TRBV5-1 to TRBJ2-3, with TRBD2 identical over 9 bases. With 4 bases clipped from V and 3 bases from J, the junction kept 9 bases outside the gene matches. The CDR3 length is 16 residues. The V gene's germline CDR1 is SGHRS and CDR2 YFSETQ. CDR3 coding DNA: TGCGCCAGCAGCGGGCAAATAGCGGGAGCAACAGATACGCAGTATTTT. Translated: CASSGQIAGATDTQYF.

The sample holds a few counts of this clone. The chain combines TRBV28 with TRBJ1-1, with D maybe TRBD1 (5 bases). The CDR3 is 14 amino acids. V lost 6 bases and J lost 4, with 15 bases in between. Germline CDR1 reads MDHEN; CDR2 reads SYDVKM. The DNA of the CDR3 is TGTGCCAGCAGCTCTACAGGTAGAGTCACTGAAGCTTTCTTT. This gives the protein CASSSTGRVTEAFF.

There are a few counts of this clone. This rearrangement joins TRBV18 to TRBJ2-1; 9 bases agree with TRBD1. V gave up 3 bases and J gave up 1 base; unmatched junction bases: 4. Germline V CDR1 and CDR2: KGHSH, LQKENI. The CDR3 extends over 16 amino acids. CDR3 residues: CASSPLGQGSYNEQFF. The CDR3 nucleotides read TGTGCCAGCTCACCCTTGGGACAGGGTTCCTACAATGAGCAGTTCTTC.

V and J are TRBV30 and TRBJ2-1; TRBD2 agrees at 7 bases. The CDR3 loop spans 15 amino acids. V was pared by 2 bases and J by 4 bases, with 8 bases of the junction left unmatched. The germline CDR1 and CDR2 sequences are GTSNPN and SVGIG (reference sequence). The CDR3 DNA reads TGTGCCTGGAGTCTCACTAGCGCCATTTACAATGAGCAGTTCTTC. Translating gives CAWSLTSAIYNEQFF. Full variable domain (outside the CDR3, taken from reference TRBV30 and TRBJ2-1): SQTIHQWPATLVQPVGSPLSLECTVEGTSNPNLYWYRQAAGRGLQLLFYSVGIGQISSEVPQNLSASRPQDRQFILSSKKLLLSDSGFYLCAWSLTSAIYNEQFFGPGTRLTVL.

By its share, this clone is medium-sized. The chain joins TRBV6-4 to TRBJ2-2; perhaps TRBD2 as D (6 bases). The germline V and J ends were trimmed by 3 bases and 3 bases, with 11 bases remaining between them. This CDR3 region has 15 residues. Germline V gives CDR1 MRHNA, CDR2 SNTAGT. The CDR3 reads CASSERSGDTGELFF. The CDR3 DNA follows: TGTGCCAGCAGTGAGAGGTCGGGGGACACCGGGGAGCTGTTTTTT.

This clone appeared many times. The CDR3 spells CASSYATGGLYNEQFF. In nucleotides, the CDR3 is TGTGCCAGCAGTTACGCTACAGGGGGCTTATACAATGAGCAGTTCTTC. The chain uses TRBV6-2 or TRBV6-3 and TRBJ2-1; TRBD1 matches 9 bases. V lost 2 bases to trimming and J lost 4 bases; unmatched junction nucleotides: 6. Germline V gene lookup returns CDR1 MNHEY and CDR2 SVGEGT. The CDR3 is 16 residues long.

The V gene is TRBV5-8, the J gene TRBJ2-3, with D perhaps matching TRBD1 (6 bases). The CDR3 sequence is 13 residues long. V lost 2 bases and J 5 bases, leaving 9 bases between the germline ends. Germline CDR1 SGHTS, CDR2 YDEGEE. CDR3 amino acids: CASSFLQGDTQYF. The CDR3 DNA is TGTGCCAGCAGCTTCTTACAGGGAGATACGCAGTATTTT.

The chain combines TRBV28 with TRBJ1-2; possibly TRBD1 for D (6 bases). V was clipped by 2 bases and J by 8 bases, with 30 bases between them. The CDR3 runs to 19 residues. CDR1 MDHEN and CDR2 SYDVKM come from the germline V gene. CDR3 nucleotide sequence: TGTGCCAGCAGTTTACTTCTTGATAGGGCCAGGGGACTAAGGAGAGGCTACACCTTC. Protein sequence: CASSLLLDRARGLRRGYTF.

The chain joins TRBV5-1 to TRBJ2-1; the match to TRBD2 covers 10 bases. This CDR3 contains 15 residues. Losses at the gene ends were 0 bases for V and 8 bases for J; bases not matched to a gene: 5. The V gene's germline CDR1 is SGHRS and CDR2 YFSETQ. DNA for the CDR3: TGCGCCAGCAGCTTGGGATCTAGCGGGAGATATGAGCAGTTCTTC. This translates into CASSLGSSGRYEQFF.

The rearrangement uses TRBV7-2 and TRBJ2-5, with no clear D. This CDR3 comprises 16 residues. V lost 5 bases, J lost 0 bases, and 16 bases lay in between. Germline-derived CDR1 and CDR2 are SGHTA and FQGNSA. The CDR3 sequence is CASSPKRRAYQETQYF. CDR3 nucleotide sequence: TGTGCCAGCAGCCCAAAAAGACGGGCATACCAAGAGACCCAGTACTTC.

This clone is a singleton in its sample. V gene TRBV7-3 combines with J gene TRBJ1-6; possibly TRBD1 for D (5 bases). V was shortened by 1 base and J by 8 bases, with 12 bases between the two germline ends. CDR1 is SGHTA, CDR2 FQGTGA, per germline. The CDR3 contains 15 residues. The CDR3 DNA reads TGTGCCAGCAGCTTAAGCGGGGACCCCTATTCACCCCTCCACTTT. Its translation is CASSLSGDPYSPLHF.

This chain joins TRBV9 and TRBJ2-4; maybe TRBD2 (6 bases). CDR3 length equals 16 residues. Germline CDR1 is SGDLS and CDR2 is YYNGEE. The V end was cut by 0 bases, the J end by 3 bases, with 13 bases between. CDR3 in amino acids: CASSVDIGGGKNIQYF. CDR3 DNA sequence: TGTGCCAGCAGCGTAGACATCGGGGGAGGCAAAAACATTCAGTACTTC.

This chain uses TRBV18 with TRBJ2-1; D gene unclear. The germline V and J ends were trimmed by 1 base and 5 bases, with 6 bases remaining between them. This CDR3 is built from 13 residues. Germline V gives CDR1 KGHSH, CDR2 LQKENI. DNA for the CDR3: TGTGCCAGCTCACCACGAGGTAACAATGAGCAGTTCTTC. It translates to CASSPRGNNEQFF.

The chain joins TRBV4-1 to TRBJ1-1; D ambiguous. From germline, CDR1 is MGHRA and CDR2 YSYEKL. Trimming left V 0 bases short and J 0 bases short, with 8 bases between. The CDR3 runs 15 residues. The DNA of the CDR3 is TGCGCCAGCAGCCAAGATGATAAAATGAACACTGAAGCTTTCTTT. Residues: CASSQDDKMNTEAFF.

The chain links TRBV30 to TRBJ2-1; D is undetermined. The CDR3 covers 11 residues. V dropped 1 base and J dropped 7 bases, with 5 bases sitting between them. Germline-derived CDR1 and CDR2 are GTSNPN and SVGIG (reference sequence). The CDR3 reads CAWSDGNEQFF. CDR3 sequence (DNA): TGTGCCTGGAGTGACGGGAATGAGCAGTTCTTC.

There are a few counts of this clone. The rearrangement links TRBV5-4 to TRBJ1-5, with D possibly TRBD1 on 6 matching bases. This CDR3 spans 15 amino acids. Germline-derived CDR1 and CDR2 are SGHNT and YYREEE (reference sequence). Trimming cost V 2 bases and J 3 bases, with 12 bases left between them. CDR3 residues: CASSFFRDTNQPQHF. CDR3 nucleotide sequence: TGTGCCAGCAGCTTTTTCCGGGACACCAATCAGCCCCAGCATTTT.

The rearrangement uses TRBV28 and TRBJ1-1; the D gene is possibly TRBD1 (5 bases). This CDR3 comprises 16 residues. The germline V and J ends were trimmed by 2 bases and 6 bases, with 19 bases remaining between them. Germline loops: CDR1 MDHEN, CDR2 SYDVKM. The CDR3 DNA reads as TGTGCCAGCAGTTTAGGTTGGGAGGGGTGGAGGGCTGAAGCTTTCTTT. It yields the protein CASSLGWEGWRAEAFF.

Comments on this clone: An end of the junction does not agree with germline; a read error may underlie this. The rearrangement uses TRBV2 and TRBJ1-1; D is uncertain. The CDR3 runs 13 residues. Germline V lookup: CDR1 SNHLY, CDR2 FYNNEI. CDR3 nucleotides: TGTGCCAGCAGCAAAGATATGAAGACTGAAGCTTTCTTT. Translation gives CASSKDMKTEAFF.

This clone was seen more than once but under ten times. The gene calls are TRBV6-5 and TRBJ2-1; TRBD2 aligns across 9 bases. Germline values: CDR1 MNHEY, CDR2 SVGAGI. After removal of 3 bases from V and 2 bases from J, the junction contained 5 bases not matched to a gene. CDR3 length equals 16 residues. The CDR3 loop is CASSYTGGRAYNEQFF. The CDR3 coding sequence is TGTGCCAGCAGTTATACCGGCGGGAGGGCCTACAATGAGCAGTTCTTC.

V is TRBV13 and J is TRBJ2-1; possible D gene TRBD2, 6 bases. V was cut by 7 bases and J by 6 bases, with 22 bases left in between. This CDR3 has 16 amino acids. Germline values: CDR1 PRHDT, CDR2 FYEKMQ (reference sequence). CDR3 region: CASTSKAGAGLNEQFF. CDR3 coding DNA: TGTGCCAGCACCTCCAAAGCGGGCGCGGGTCTCAATGAGCAGTTCTTC.

V and J are TRBV4-1 and TRBJ2-3; TRBD2 agrees at 11 bases. The CDR3 has 17 residues. The trim removed 3 bases at V and 4 bases at J, leaving 9 bases unmatched. The V gene's germline CDR1 is MGHRA and CDR2 YSYEKL. CDR3 coding DNA: TGCGCCAGCAGCCACCCGACTAGCGGGATGTTCGCAGATACGCAGTATTTT. Protein: CASSHPTSGMFADTQYF.

The rearrangement uses TRBV15 and TRBJ1-2, with 11 positions matching TRBD1. CDR3 length equals 15 residues. In germline, CDR1 is LNHNV, CDR2 YYDKDF (reference sequence). Unmatched junction bases numbered 4, after V lost 3 bases and J lost 4 bases. The chain's CDR3 is CATSRSGQGAYGYTF. CDR3 nucleotide sequence: TGTGCCACCAGCAGGTCCGGACAGGGGGCCTATGGCTACACCTTC.

This sequence joins TRBV18 and TRBJ1-3; D not resolved. The CDR3 has 13 amino acids. CDR1 is KGHSH, CDR2 LQKENI, per germline. V was trimmed by 6 bases and J by 4 bases, leaving 10 bases between them. The CDR3 sequence: CASSEAQGNTIYF. CDR3 sequence (DNA): TGTGCCAGCTCCGAAGCTCAAGGAAACACCATATATTTT.

The genes are TRBV28 and TRBJ1-1, with no clear D. With 3 bases removed from V and 5 bases from J, the gap between germline ends came to 10 bases. This CDR3 is built from 13 residues. CDR1 is MDHEN and CDR2 is SYDVKM in the germline V gene. The CDR3 here is CASSFPETTEAFF. DNA of the CDR3: TGTGCCAGCAGTTTTCCGGAAACGACTGAAGCTTTCTTT.